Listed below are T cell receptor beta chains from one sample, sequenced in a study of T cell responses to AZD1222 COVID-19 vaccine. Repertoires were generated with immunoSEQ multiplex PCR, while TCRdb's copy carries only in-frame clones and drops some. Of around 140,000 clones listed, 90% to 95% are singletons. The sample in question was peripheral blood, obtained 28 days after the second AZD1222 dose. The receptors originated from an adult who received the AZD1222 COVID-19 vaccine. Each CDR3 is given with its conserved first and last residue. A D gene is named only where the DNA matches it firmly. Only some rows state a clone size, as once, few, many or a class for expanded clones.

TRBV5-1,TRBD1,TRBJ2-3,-,CASRDRDRPTDTQYF,TGCGCCAGCCGTGACCGGGACAGACCCACAGATACGCAGTATTTT
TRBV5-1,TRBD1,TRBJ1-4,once,CASSRARTGREKLFF,TGCGCCAGCAGCCGGGCCCGGACAGGGAGGGAAAAACTGTTTTTT
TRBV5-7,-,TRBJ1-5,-,CASTPTRGNLGHF,TGTGCCAGCACCCCTACGCGGGGTAACCTGGGGCATTTT
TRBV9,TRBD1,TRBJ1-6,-,CARGQGRSYNSPLHF,TGTGCCAGGGGACAGGGGCGCTCCTATAATTCACCCCTCCACTTT
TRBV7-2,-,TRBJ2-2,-,CASSLLPLRVQTGELFF,TGTGCCAGCAGCCTACTGCCACTGAGGGTACAGACCGGGGAGCTGTTTTTT
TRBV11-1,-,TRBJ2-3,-,CASSLLGLLTDTQYF,TGTGCCAGCAGCTTATTAGGACTGCTCACAGATACGCAGTATTTT
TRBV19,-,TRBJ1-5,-,CASSPTPRNQPQHF,TGTGCCAGTAGCCCAACGCCCCGGAACCAGCCCCAGCATTTT
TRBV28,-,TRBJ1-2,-,CASSVGQGNYGYTF,TGTGCCAGCAGTGTGGGGCAGGGGAACTATGGCTACACCTTC
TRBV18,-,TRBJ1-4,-,CASSPSSTEKEKLFF,TGTGCCAGCTCACCGTCGTCTACGGAAAAGGAAAAACTGTTTTTT
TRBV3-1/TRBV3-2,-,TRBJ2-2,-,CASSVQGTGELFF,TGTGCCAGCAGCGTACAGGGCACCGGGGAGCTGTTTTTT